The source of this TCR beta chain is a study of T cell changes during pregnancy in multiple sclerosis. The CDR3 is 15 residues long. J lost 1 base, V lost 4 bases, and 4 bases had no gene match. Per germline, CDR1 LNHDA and CDR2 SQIVND (reference sequence). TCRdb keeps only in-frame clones here, not all; method: immunoSEQ multiplex PCR. Of around 49,000 clones in the sample, around 87% are singletons; the top ten hold 4.5% to 5.5%. The genes are TRBV19 and TRBJ2-7, with 10 bases matching TRBD1. The receptor was isolated from a female donor in good health, enrolled as a control in a pregnancy study. The specimen was peripheral blood, collected after pregnancy. The CDR3 nucleotides are TGTGCCAGTAGTACCCCGGGACAGGGGTCCTACGAGCAGTACTTC. This encodes CASSTPGQGSYEQYF.